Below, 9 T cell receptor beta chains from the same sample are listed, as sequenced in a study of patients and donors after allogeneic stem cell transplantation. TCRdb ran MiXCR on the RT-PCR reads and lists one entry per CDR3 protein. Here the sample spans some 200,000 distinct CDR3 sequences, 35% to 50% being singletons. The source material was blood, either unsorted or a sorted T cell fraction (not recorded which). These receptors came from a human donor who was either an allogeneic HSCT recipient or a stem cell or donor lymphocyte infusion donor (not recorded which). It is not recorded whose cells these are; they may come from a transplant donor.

As DNA, the CDR3 is TGTGCCAGCAGCCCCCCGGACAGGGGCGACAATCAGCCCCAGCATTTT. It codes for CASSPPDRGDNQPQHF. The rearrangement uses TRBV7-2 and TRBJ1-5; 9 bases are a match to TRBD1. V gave up 5 bases and J gave up 3 bases; unmatched junction bases: 8. Germline-derived CDR1 and CDR2 are SGHTA and FQGNSA. The CDR3 runs 16 residues.

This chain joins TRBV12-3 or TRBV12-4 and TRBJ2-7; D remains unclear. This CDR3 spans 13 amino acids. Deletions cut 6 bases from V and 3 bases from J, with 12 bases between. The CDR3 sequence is CASSTAILYEQYF. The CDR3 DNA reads TGTGCCAGCAGCACAGCCATCCTCTACGAGCAGTACTTC.

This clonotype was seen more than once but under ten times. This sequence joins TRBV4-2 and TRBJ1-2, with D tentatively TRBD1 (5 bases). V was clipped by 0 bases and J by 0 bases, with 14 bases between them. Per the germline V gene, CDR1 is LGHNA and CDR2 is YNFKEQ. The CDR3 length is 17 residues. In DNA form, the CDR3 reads TGTGCCAGCAGCCAAGATGGGAGCAGGGTAGCTAACTATGGCTACACCTTC. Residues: CASSQDGSRVANYGYTF.

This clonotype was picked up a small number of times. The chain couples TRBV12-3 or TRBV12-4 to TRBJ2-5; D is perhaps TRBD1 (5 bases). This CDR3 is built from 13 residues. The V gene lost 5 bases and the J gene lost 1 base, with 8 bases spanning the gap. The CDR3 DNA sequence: TGTGCCAGCAGTGGACATCTCCAAGAGACCCAGTACTTC. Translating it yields CASSGHLQETQYF.

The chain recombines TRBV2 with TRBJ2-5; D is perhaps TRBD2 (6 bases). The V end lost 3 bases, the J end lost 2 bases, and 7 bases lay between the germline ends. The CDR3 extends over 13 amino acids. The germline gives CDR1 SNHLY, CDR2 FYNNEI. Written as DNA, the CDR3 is TGTGCCAGCAGTGATAGCGGTCAAGAGACCCAGTACTTC. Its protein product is CASSDSGQETQYF.

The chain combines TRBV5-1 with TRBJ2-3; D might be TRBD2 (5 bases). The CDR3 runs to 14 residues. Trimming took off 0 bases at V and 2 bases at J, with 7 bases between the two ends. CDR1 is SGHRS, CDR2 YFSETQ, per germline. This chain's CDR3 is CASSLAGYTDTQYF. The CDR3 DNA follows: TGCGCCAGCAGCTTGGCGGGGTACACAGATACGCAGTATTTT.

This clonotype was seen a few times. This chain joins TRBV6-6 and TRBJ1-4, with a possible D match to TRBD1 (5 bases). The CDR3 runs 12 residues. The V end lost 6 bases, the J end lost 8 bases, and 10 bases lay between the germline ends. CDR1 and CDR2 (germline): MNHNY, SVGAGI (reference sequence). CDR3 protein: CASSWEGEKLFF. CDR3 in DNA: TGTGCCAGCAGCTGGGAGGGGGAAAAACTGTTTTTT.

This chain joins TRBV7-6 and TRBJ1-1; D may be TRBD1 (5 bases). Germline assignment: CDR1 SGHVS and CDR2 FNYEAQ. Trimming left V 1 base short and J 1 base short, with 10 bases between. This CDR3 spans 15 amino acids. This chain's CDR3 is CASSLGQGPNTEAFF. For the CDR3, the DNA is TGTGCCAGCAGCTTAGGGCAGGGCCCGAACACTGAAGCTTTCTTT. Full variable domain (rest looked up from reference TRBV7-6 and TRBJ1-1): GAGVSQSPRYKVTKRGQDVALRCDPISGHVSLYWYRQALGQGPEFLTYFNYEAQQDKSGLPNDRFSAERPEGSISTLTIQRTEQRDSAMYRCASSLGQGPNTEAFFGQGTRLTVV.

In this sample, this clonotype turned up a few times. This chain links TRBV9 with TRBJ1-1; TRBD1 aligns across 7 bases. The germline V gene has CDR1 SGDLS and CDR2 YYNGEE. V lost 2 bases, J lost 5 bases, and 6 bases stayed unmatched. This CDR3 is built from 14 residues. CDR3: CASSVTGEGTEAFF. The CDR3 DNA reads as TGTGCCAGCAGCGTTACAGGGGAGGGGACTGAAGCTTTCTTT.